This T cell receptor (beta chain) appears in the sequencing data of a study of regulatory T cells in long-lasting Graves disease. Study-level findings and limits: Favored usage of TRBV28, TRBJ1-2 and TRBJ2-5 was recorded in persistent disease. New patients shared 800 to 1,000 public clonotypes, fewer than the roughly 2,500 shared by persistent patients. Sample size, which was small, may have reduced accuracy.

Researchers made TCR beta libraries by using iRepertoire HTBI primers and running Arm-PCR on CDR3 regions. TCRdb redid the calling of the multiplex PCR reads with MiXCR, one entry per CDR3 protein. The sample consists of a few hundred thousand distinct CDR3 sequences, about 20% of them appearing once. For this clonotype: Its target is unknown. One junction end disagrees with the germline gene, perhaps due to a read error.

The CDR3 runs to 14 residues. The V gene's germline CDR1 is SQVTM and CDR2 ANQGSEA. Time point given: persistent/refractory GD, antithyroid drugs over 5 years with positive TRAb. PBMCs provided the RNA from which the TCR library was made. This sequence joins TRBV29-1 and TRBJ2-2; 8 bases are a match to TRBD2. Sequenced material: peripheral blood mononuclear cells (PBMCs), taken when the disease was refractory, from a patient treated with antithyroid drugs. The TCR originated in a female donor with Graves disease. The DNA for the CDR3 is TGCAGCGTCGGGAGGGACACGAACGCCGGGGAGCTGTTTTTT. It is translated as CSVGRDTNAGELFF.